A single sample is the source of the 4 T cell receptor beta chains below, sequenced in a study of cytomegalovirus exposure and HLA in healthy donors (dated by TCRdb to about 2017). The library was produced with the immunoSEQ multiplex PCR assay. What TCRdb holds here is the immuneACCESS table cut down to in-frame rearrangements. Part of the clones is not present; checked against another copy, under half of the missing clones reflect an unresolved V gene, and the others are unexplained. This sample comprises about 190,000 clones, 80% to 85% of them detected only once. The ten largest clones represent around 2.8% of the sample. Sequenced: PBMCs. Every receptor here comes from a woman between 18 and 29 years old in good health and CMV-seropositive.

This clone was observed a handful of times. The CDR3 region is CSVEVYRGGEQYF. The CDR3 coding sequence is TGCAGCGTTGAGGTTTATAGGGGCGGCGAGCAGTACTTC. This sequence joins TRBV29-1 and TRBJ2-7; possibly TRBD1 for D (5 bases). V shed 3 bases and J shed 6 bases, with 15 bases lying between them. In germline, CDR1 is SQVTM, CDR2 ANQGSEA. The CDR3 runs to 13 residues.

The chain links TRBV2 to TRBJ2-2; D uncertain. CDR1 is SNHLY, CDR2 FYNNEI, per germline. CDR3 length: 15 amino acids. The V end was cut by 2 bases, the J end by 1 base, with 8 bases between. The CDR3 spells CASSETSLNTGELFF. DNA of the CDR3: TGTGCCAGCAGTGAAACTTCTCTGAACACCGGGGAGCTGTTTTTT.

The chain carries TRBV14 and TRBJ2-5; D gene unclear. V lost 2 bases and J lost 1, with 11 bases in between. The CDR3 totals 15 residues. Germline CDR1 SGHDN, CDR2 FVKESK. The CDR3 region is CASSQQLAFQETQYF. CDR3 nucleotides: TGTGCCAGCAGCCAACAATTAGCCTTCCAAGAGACCCAGTACTTC.

The chain employs TRBV5-1 and TRBJ1-1, with D possibly TRBD1 on 6 matching bases. The CDR3 is made up of 13 amino acids. The V end lost 0 bases, the J end lost 11 bases, and 14 bases lay between the germline ends. In germline, CDR1 is SGHRS, CDR2 YFSETQ. Here the CDR3 reads CASSLGTDRRAFF. DNA of the CDR3: TGCGCCAGCAGCTTGGGGACAGATCGGAGGGCTTTCTTT.